These 2 T cell receptor beta chains share one sample of origin, sequenced in a study of response to subunit inactivated influenza vaccine. TCRdb redid the calling of the RT-PCR reads with MiXCR, one entry per CDR3 protein. The sample lists almost 600,000 distinct CDR3 sequences; approximately 15% were seen once. This material consisted of PBMCs from blood, taken approximately 13 days after vaccination. The receptors originated from a man aged 50 to 59 who received an inactivated influenza vaccine.

This clonotype came up a few times. The chain links TRBV4-2 to TRBJ2-2; TRBD2 matches 7 bases. In germline, CDR1 is LGHNA, CDR2 YNFKEQ. CDR3 length: 17 residues. With V trimmed by 0 bases and J by 6 bases, 10 bases remained unmatched. The CDR3 nucleotides read TGTGCCAGCAGCCAAGATCCACCCAGCGGGATGCCCGGGGAGCTGTTTTTT. It specifies CASSQDPPSGMPGELFF.

In this sample, this clonotype turned up a few times. The rearrangement links TRBV28 to TRBJ2-1; D remains ambiguous. The CDR3 loop spans 14 amino acids. V was trimmed by 2 bases and J by 9 bases, leaving 14 bases between them. Germline V gene data show CDR1 as MDHEN and CDR2 as SYDVKM. In nucleotides, the CDR3 is TGTGCCAGCAGTTTACAGGCAGGCTCAGGTGAGCAGTTCTTC. This gives the protein CASSLQAGSGEQFF. The variable domain in full, completed from reference TRBV28 and TRBJ2-1, reads DVKVTQSSRYLVKRTGEKVFLECVQDMDHENMFWYRQDPGLGLRLIYFSYDVKMKEKGDIPEGYSVSREKKERFSLILESASTNQTSMYLCASSLQAGSGEQFFGPGTRLTVL.